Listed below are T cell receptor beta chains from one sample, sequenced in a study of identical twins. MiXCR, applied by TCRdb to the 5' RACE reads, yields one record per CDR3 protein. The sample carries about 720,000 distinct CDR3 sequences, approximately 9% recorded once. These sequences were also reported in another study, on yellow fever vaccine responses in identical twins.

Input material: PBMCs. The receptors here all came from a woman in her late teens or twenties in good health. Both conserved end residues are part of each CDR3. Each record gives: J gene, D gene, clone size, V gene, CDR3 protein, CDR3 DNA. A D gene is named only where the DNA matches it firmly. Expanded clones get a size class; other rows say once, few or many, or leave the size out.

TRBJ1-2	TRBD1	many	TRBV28	CASSLGQGAIGYTF	TGTGCCAGCAGTTTAGGACAGGGGGCGATCGGCTACACCTTC
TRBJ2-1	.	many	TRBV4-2	CASSQVELKGVDEQFF	TGTGCCAGCAGCCAAGTCGAGCTGAAAGGGGTGGATGAGCAGTTCTTC
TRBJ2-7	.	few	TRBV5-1	CASSTGGLTYEQYF	TGCGCCAGCAGCACGGGGGGCTTAACCTACGAGCAGTACTTC
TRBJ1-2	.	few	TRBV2	CASSGGVRYTF	TGTGCCAGCAGTGGGGGGGTTCGCTACACCTTC
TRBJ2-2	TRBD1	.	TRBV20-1	CSARDLRDRGNTGELFF	TGCAGTGCTAGAGATTTAAGGGACAGGGGAAACACCGGGGAGCTGTTTTTT
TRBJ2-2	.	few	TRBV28	CASGPTRGLITGELFF	TGTGCCAGCGGCCCAACCCGGGGACTCATCACCGGGGAGCTGTTTTTT
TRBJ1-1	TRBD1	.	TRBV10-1	CASSGQGSAEAFF	TGCGCCAGCAGTGGACAGGGGTCGGCTGAAGCTTTCTTT
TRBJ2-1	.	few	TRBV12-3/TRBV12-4	CASSLARGGGVYVYNEQFF	TGTGCCAGCAGTTTAGCGAGGGGAGGAGGGGTTTATGTCTACAATGAGCAGTTCTTC
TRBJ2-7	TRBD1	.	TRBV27	CASRQGFEQYF	TGTGCCAGCAGACAGGGGTTCGAGCAGTACTTC
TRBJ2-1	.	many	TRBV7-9	CASSVRDSGTDQFF	TGTGCCAGCAGCGTACGGGACAGCGGGACAGACCAGTTCTTC
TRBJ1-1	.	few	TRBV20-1	CSATGEGTEAFF	TGCAGTGCTACCGGGGAAGGCACTGAAGCTTTCTTT
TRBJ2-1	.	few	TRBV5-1	CASSPSPGDEQFF	TGCGCCAGCAGCCCCTCGCCAGGGGATGAGCAGTTCTTC
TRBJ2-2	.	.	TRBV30	CAWSEGQGLGELFF	TGTGCCTGGAGTGAGGGGCAGGGGCTAGGGGAGCTGTTTTTT
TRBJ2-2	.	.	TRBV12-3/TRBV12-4	CASILTVNTGELFF	TGTGCCAGCATCCTGACAGTTAACACCGGGGAGCTGTTTTTT
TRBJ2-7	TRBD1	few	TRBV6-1	CASSTYRQGASSYEQYF	TGTGCCAGCAGTACCTATAGACAGGGGGCGAGCTCCTACGAGCAGTACTTC
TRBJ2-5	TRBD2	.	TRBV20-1	CSAQEGASGIVETQYF	TGCAGTGCCCAAGAGGGCGCTAGCGGGATCGTAGAGACCCAGTACTTC
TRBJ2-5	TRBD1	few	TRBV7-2	CASQQGSQETQYF	TGTGCCAGCCAACAGGGGTCCCAAGAGACCCAGTACTTC
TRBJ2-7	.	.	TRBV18	CASDTGGRAEQYF	TGTGCCAGCGACACCGGGGGGCGGGCCGAGCAGTACTTC
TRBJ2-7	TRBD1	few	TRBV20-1	CSATHQGASSYEQYF	TGCAGTGCTACTCATCAGGGGGCGAGCTCCTACGAGCAGTACTTC
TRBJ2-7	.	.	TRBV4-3	CASSQDRIGGSEQYF	TGCGCCAGCAGCCAAGACCGAATAGGAGGTTCCGAGCAGTACTTC
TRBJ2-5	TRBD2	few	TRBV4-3	CASSQGGGIGETQYF	TGCGCCAGCAGCCAAGGGGGAGGGATCGGCGAGACCCAGTACTTC
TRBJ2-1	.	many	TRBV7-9	CASSLKVGGGHNEQFF	TGTGCCAGCAGCTTAAAGGTGGGAGGCGGCCACAATGAGCAGTTCTTC
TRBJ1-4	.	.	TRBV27	CASSLSQRNEKLFF	TGTGCCAGCAGTTTAAGTCAGCGAAATGAAAAACTGTTTTTT
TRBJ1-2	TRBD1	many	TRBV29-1	CSVRTGNYGYTF	TGCAGCGTTCGGACAGGGAACTATGGCTACACCTTC
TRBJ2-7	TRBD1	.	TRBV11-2	CASSLYRTGGSFEQYF	TGTGCCAGCAGCTTATATCGGACAGGGGGTTCTTTCGAGCAGTACTTC
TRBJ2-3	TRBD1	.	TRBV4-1	CASSQGTGGLDTQYF	TGCGCCAGCAGCCAAGGGACAGGGGGTTTAGATACGCAGTATTTT
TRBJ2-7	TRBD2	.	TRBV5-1	CASSSASGNSYEQYF	TGCGCCAGCAGCTCGGCTAGCGGGAACTCCTACGAGCAGTACTTC
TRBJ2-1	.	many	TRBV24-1	CATSDIGTYNEQFF	TGTGCCACCAGTGATATAGGGACATACAATGAGCAGTTCTTC
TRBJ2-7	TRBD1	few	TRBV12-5	CASGLDRAGEQYF	TGTGCTAGTGGGCTGGACAGGGCAGGAGAGCAGTACTTC
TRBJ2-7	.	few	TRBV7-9	CASNLVGQGTLYEQYF	TGTGCCAGCAACTTAGTTGGGCAGGGGACCCTTTACGAGCAGTACTTC
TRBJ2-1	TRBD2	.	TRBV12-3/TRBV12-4	CALSHYKILAPLSNEQFF	TGTGCCCTCAGTCACTATAAGATACTAGCGCCCTTATCCAATGAGCAGTTCTTC
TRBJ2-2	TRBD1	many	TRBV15	CATSRATGVNTGELFF	TGTGCCACCAGCAGGGCGACAGGGGTGAACACCGGGGAGCTGTTTTTT
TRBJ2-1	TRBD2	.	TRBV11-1	CASSSGTSGGSSYNEQFF	TGTGCCAGCAGCTCCGGGACTAGCGGGGGGAGCTCCTACAATGAGCAGTTCTTC
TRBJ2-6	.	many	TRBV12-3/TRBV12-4	CASSYPGPAGGANVLTF	TGTGCCAGCAGTTACCCGGGACCGGCAGGTGGGGCCAACGTCCTGACTTTC
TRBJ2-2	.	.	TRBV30	CAWTPAPGPGELFF	TGTGCCTGGACCCCCGCCCCGGGCCCCGGGGAGCTGTTTTTT
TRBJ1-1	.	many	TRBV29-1	CSVETKAGLGAFF	TGCAGCGTTGAAACGAAGGCAGGTCTAGGAGCTTTCTTT
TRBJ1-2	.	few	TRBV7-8	CASSLVGQGITKSNYGYTF	TGTGCCAGCAGCTTAGTGGGGCAGGGAATTACCAAATCTAACTATGGCTACACCTTC
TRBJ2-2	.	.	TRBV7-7	CASSPESYTGELFF	TGTGCTAGCAGTCCCGAATCGTACACCGGGGAGCTGTTTTTT
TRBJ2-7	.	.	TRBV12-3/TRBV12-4	CASSYEVSPAYEQYF	TGTGCCAGCAGTTACGAAGTCTCCCCAGCCTACGAGCAGTACTTC
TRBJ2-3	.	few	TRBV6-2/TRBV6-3	CASSSQAVYTDTQYF	TGTGCCAGCAGCTCTCAAGCGGTGTACACAGATACGCAGTATTTT
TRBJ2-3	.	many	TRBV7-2	CASTFGGNTDTQYF	TGTGCCAGCACCTTTGGCGGGAACACAGATACGCAGTATTTT
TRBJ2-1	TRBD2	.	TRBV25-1	CASSEGGGAMMNEQFF	TGTGCCAGCAGTGAGGGCGGGGGGGCTATGATGAATGAGCAGTTCTTC
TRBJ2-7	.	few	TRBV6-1	CASSQAGGTYEQYF	TGTGCCAGCAGTCAAGCCGGGGGAACCTACGAGCAGTACTTC
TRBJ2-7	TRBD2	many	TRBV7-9	CASGGGSYEQYF	TGTGCCAGCGGGGGGGGGTCCTACGAGCAGTACTTC
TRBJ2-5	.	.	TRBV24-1	CATSDQRRQETQYF	TGTGCCACCAGTGATCAAAGGCGTCAAGAGACCCAGTACTTC
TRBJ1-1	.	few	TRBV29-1	CSVEGRGGWAFF	TGCAGCGTTGAAGGACGAGGGGGATGGGCTTTCTTT